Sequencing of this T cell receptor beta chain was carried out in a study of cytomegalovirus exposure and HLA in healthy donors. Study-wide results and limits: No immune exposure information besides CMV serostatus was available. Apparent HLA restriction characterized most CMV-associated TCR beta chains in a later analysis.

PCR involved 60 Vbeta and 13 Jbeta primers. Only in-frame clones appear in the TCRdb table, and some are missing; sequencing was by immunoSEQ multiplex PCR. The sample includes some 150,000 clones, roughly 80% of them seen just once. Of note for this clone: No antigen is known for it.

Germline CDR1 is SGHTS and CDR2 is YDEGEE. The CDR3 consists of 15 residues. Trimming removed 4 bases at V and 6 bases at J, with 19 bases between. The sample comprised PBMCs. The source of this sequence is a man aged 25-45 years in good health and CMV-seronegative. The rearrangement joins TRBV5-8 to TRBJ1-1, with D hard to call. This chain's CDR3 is CASSLKSPVSPEAFF. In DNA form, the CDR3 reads TGTGCCAGCAGCCTTAAATCCCCGGTATCCCCTGAAGCTTTCTTT. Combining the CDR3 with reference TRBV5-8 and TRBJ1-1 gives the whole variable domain EAGVTQSPTHLIKTRGQQATLRCSPISGHTSVYWYQQALGLGLQFLLWYDEGEERNRGNFPPRFSGRQFPNYSSELNVNALELEDSALYLCASSLKSPVSPEAFFGQGTRLTVV.